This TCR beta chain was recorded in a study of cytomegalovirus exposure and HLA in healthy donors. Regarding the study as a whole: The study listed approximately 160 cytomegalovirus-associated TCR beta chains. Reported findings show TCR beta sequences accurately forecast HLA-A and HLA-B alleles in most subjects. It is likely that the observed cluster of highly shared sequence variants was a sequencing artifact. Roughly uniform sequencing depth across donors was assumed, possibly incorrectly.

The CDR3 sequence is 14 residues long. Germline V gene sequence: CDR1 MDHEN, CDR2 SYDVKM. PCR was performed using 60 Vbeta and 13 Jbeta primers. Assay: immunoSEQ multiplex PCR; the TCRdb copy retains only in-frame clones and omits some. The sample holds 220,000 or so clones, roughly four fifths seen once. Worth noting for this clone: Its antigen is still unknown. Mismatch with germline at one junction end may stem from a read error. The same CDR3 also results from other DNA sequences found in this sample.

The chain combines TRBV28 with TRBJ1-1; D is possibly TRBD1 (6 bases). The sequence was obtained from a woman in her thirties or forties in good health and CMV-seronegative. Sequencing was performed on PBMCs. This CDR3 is CASVPGHGNTEAFF. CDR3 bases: TGTGCCAGCGTCCCGGGACACGGAAACACTGAGGCTTTCTTT.